This paragraph covers one T cell receptor (beta chain) sequence. The antigen remains unidentified. These data come from a study of CD8 T cells in ankylosing spondylitis. Study-wide points: Matched synovial fluid from ankylosing spondylitis patients was reported to be enriched for disease-linked clones. The study identified a TCR beta motif of about eight highly homologous variants that appeared characteristic of ankylosing spondylitis blood.

The CDR3 is 16 amino acids. V shed 7 bases and J shed 6 bases, with 21 bases lying between them. Generation of TCR beta libraries employed quantitative 5'-RACE incorporating molecular barcodes. TCRdb passed the 5' RACE reads through MiXCR, listing each CDR3 protein once. The data show about 330,000 distinct CDR3 sequences, around 7.6% seen once. The rearrangement joins TRBV12-3 or TRBV12-4 to TRBJ2-2, with a tentative D call TRBD1 (6 bases). The specimen was blood, either unsorted or a sorted T cell fraction (not recorded which). This receptor was obtained from a male donor with ankylosing spondylitis. The chain's CDR3 is CASTRLGTFIAGELFF. The DNA of the CDR3 is TGTGCCAGCACCCGACTCGGGACATTCATCGCCGGGGAGCTGTTTTTT.